This T cell receptor (beta chain) was captured by sequencing in a study of blood T cell repertoires in COVID-19. Study in general: Material from acute and convalescent COVID-19 was sourced from the United States, Italy and Spain. T cells, B-cell-depleted T cells, or PBMCs provided the cDNA or gDNA that served as material.

Trimming pared 4 bases from V and 9 bases from J, leaving 10 bases between. The CDR3 spans 12 residues. Germline loops: CDR1 SGHTA, CDR2 FQGNSA. As originally analysed: Estimation of nucleated cell counts relied on the amplification of reference gene primers. Clones were read by immunoSEQ multiplex PCR, and TCRdb kept only the in-frame ones, dropping some. Clone size and the V and J calls come from that table; the DNA yielded D and trimming. In the table there are just over 650,000 clones, about 90% of which are singletons. This TCR was sampled from a woman younger than 35 with acute or convalescent COVID-19. The chain employs TRBV7-2 and TRBJ2-1, with D hard to call. Specimen: peripheral blood. Written as DNA, the CDR3 is TGTGCCAGCAGCTGGGCGATGGGTGAGCAGTTCTTC. This codes for CASSWAMGEQFF.